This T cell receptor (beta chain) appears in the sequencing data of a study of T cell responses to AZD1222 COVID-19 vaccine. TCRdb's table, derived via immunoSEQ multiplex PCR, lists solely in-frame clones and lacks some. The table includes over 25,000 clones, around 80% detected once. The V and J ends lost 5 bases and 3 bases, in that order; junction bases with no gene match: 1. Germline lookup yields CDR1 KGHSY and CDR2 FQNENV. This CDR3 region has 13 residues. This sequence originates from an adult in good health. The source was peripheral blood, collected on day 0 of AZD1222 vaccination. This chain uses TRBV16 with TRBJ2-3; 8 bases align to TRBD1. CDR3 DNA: TGTGCCAGCAGCGGACAGGGAACAGATACGCAGTATTTT. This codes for CASSGQGTDTQYF.